The source of this T cell receptor (beta chain) is a study of blood T cell repertoires in COVID-19. Study as a whole: PBMCs, B-cell-depleted T cells, or T cells were the source of the cDNA or gDNA that made up the material.

In the original processing: How many nucleated cells were present was estimated from reference gene primer amplification. The method was immunoSEQ multiplex PCR; TCRdb's version includes in-frame clones alone and lacks a portion of them. That table supplies the V and J calls and clone size; D and trimming were determined from the DNA. Here the sample spans some 100,000 clones, approximately 84% being singletons. In germline, CDR1 is SGHTA, CDR2 FQGNSA. Trimming removed 1 base from V and 4 bases from J; junction bases left unmatched: 3. CDR3 length: 14 residues. This receptor was taken from a man aged 55 to 69 with acute or convalescent COVID-19. The chain links TRBV7-2 to TRBJ2-7, with TRBD1 identical over 8 bases. Material: peripheral blood. CDR3 DNA sequence: TGTGCCAGCAGCTTAGACAGGGGGTTTTACGAGCAGTACTTC. Translating it yields CASSLDRGFYEQYF.